A selection of T cell receptor beta chains follows, all from one sample in a study of blood T cell repertoires in COVID-19. The protocol was immunoSEQ multiplex PCR, while the TCRdb copy is restricted to in-frame clones and leaves out a portion. The data hold a few hundred thousand clones, with around 84% observed a single time. The sample was PBMCs or T cells enriched from blood (not recorded which). These receptors originate from a man aged 35 to 55 who had recovered from COVID-19. Each CDR3 is given with its conserved first and last residue. The D gene is left open where the match is weak. Size is stated for part of the rows, as once, few or many counts, or as a class when the clone is expanded.

TRBJ1-3	few	TRBV30	.	CAWKGDAENTIYF	TGTGCCTGGAAGGGGGACGCCGAGAACACCATATATTTT
TRBJ1-2	.	TRBV27	.	CASSSSLPVHGYTF	TGTGCCAGCAGTTCGTCACTTCCCGTCCATGGCTACACCTTC
TRBJ1-5	.	TRBV2	TRBD1	CASSRTGDNQPQHF	TGTGCCAGCAGTCGGACAGGCGACAATCAGCCCCAGCATTTT
TRBJ1-4	.	TRBV19	.	CASSIGPGTEKLFF	TGTGCCAGTAGTATCGGGCCGGGAACCGAAAAACTGTTTTTT
TRBJ2-5	.	TRBV7-2	.	CASSPQSLETQYF	TGTGCCAGCAGCCCCCAGTCGTTAGAGACCCAGTACTTC
TRBJ1-6	.	TRBV7-2	.	CASSLVPENSPLHF	TGTGCCAGCAGCTTAGTCCCCGAGAATTCACCCCTCCACTTT
TRBJ2-4	.	TRBV12-3/TRBV12-4	.	CASSRGPNIQYF	TGTGCCAGCAGTCGAGGGCCAAACATTCAGTACTTC
TRBJ1-2	.	TRBV27	TRBD1	CASSLGGGQGLYYGYTF	TGTGCCAGCAGTTTGGGGGGGGGACAGGGGTTATACTATGGCTACACCTTC
TRBJ2-7	.	TRBV5-1	TRBD2	CASSLGISGRTTPYEQYF	TGCGCCAGCAGCTTGGGGATTAGCGGGAGGACAACACCCTACGAGCAGTACTTC
TRBJ2-6	.	TRBV5-1	.	CASSLAGGSGANVLTF	TGCGCCAGCAGCTTGGCCGGGGGCTCTGGGGCCAACGTCCTGACTTTC
TRBJ2-3	once	TRBV9	.	CASSVSSSTDTQYF	TGTGCCAGCAGCGTGTCTAGCAGCACAGATACGCAGTATTTT
TRBJ2-2	.	TRBV6-1	.	CASSEVVGSPGELFF	TGTGCCAGCAGTGAAGTCGTCGGTAGTCCCGGGGAGCTGTTTTTT
TRBJ2-7	.	TRBV27	TRBD2	CASSLMVGSGRAGDYEQYF	TGTGCCAGCAGTTTAATGGTCGGTAGCGGGAGGGCCGGAGACTACGAGCAGTACTTC
TRBJ1-2	.	TRBV28	TRBD1	CASGLQGAGGYTF	TGTGCCAGCGGGCTACAGGGGGCGGGTGGCTACACCTTC
TRBJ2-3	once	TRBV21-1	.	CASPRLPQMDTQYF	TGTGCCAGCCCGCGGCTGCCTCAAATGGATACGCAGTATTTT
TRBJ1-2	.	TRBV19	.	CASSPLEPYGDGYTF	TGTGCCAGTAGTCCCTTGGAGCCCTACGGCGATGGCTACACCTTC
TRBJ1-3	few	TRBV4-1	.	CASSQGVRGYGNTIYF	TGCGCCAGCAGCCAAGGTGTCAGGGGTTACGGAAACACCATATATTTT
TRBJ1-1	once	TRBV2	.	CASGTTWAANTEAFF	TGTGCCAGCGGTACCACCTGGGCAGCCAACACTGAAGCTTTCTTT
TRBJ1-1	.	TRBV7-9	TRBD1	CASSPRQGPNTEAFF	TGTGCCAGCAGCCCTCGACAGGGGCCGAACACTGAAGCTTTCTTT
TRBJ2-7	.	TRBV6-5	.	CASTNGGLGPMEQYF	TGTGCCAGCACTAACGGGGGTTTGGGGCCGATGGAGCAGTACTTC
TRBJ2-4	.	TRBV18	.	CASSPAQTGIQYF	TGTGCCAGCTCACCAGCCCAGACTGGCATTCAGTACTTC
TRBJ2-3	.	TRBV7-2	TRBD2	CASSWGGRGDTQYF	TGTGCCAGCAGCTGGGGGGGTCGAGGAGATACGCAGTATTTT
TRBJ1-6	.	TRBV2	TRBD1	CASRDRVGNSPLHF	TGTGCCAGCAGGGACAGGGTTGGTAATTCACCCCTCCACTTT
TRBJ1-1	.	TRBV2	.	CASRAGTEAFF	TGTGCCAGCAGAGCTGGTACTGAAGCTTTCTTT
TRBJ1-5	.	TRBV6-2/TRBV6-3	TRBD1	CASSYSDAGGFQPQHF	TGTGCCAGCAGTTACTCTGATGCAGGGGGCTTTCAGCCCCAGCATTTT
TRBJ2-7	.	TRBV25-1	.	CASSEFEGVYEQYF	TGTGCCAGCAGTGAATTTGAGGGGGTTTACGAGCAGTACTTC
TRBJ2-2	.	TRBV7-8	.	CASSPPQGGAGTGELFF	TGTGCCAGCAGCCCGCCCCAAGGGGGCGCGGGGACCGGGGAGCTGTTTTTT
TRBJ1-3	.	TRBV30	.	CAWGTNGNTIYF	TGTGCCTGGGGGACAAATGGAAACACCATATATTTT
TRBJ2-7	.	TRBV13	.	CASSLKDSSYEQYF	TGTGCCAGCAGCTTAAAGGACAGCTCCTACGAGCAGTACTTC
TRBJ1-2	.	TRBV3-1/TRBV3-2	.	CASSQEPVTNYGYTF	TGTGCCAGCAGCCAAGAACCAGTCACTAACTATGGCTACACCTTC
TRBJ1-4	.	TRBV7-2	.	CASSLSQARGEKLFF	TGTGCCAGCAGCTTATCTCAGGCCAGGGGTGAAAAACTGTTTTTT
TRBJ2-4	once	TRBV28	.	CASGGALNIQYF	TGTGCCAGCGGAGGAGCTTTGAACATTCAGTACTTC
TRBJ1-5	.	TRBV28	TRBD1	CASREGQNNQPQHF	TGTGCCAGCCGGGAGGGACAGAACAATCAGCCCCAGCATTTT
TRBJ1-1	.	TRBV5-1	.	CASSPGSDTEAFF	TGCGCCAGCAGCCCCGGGAGTGACACTGAAGCTTTCTTT
TRBJ1-2	.	TRBV19	.	CASSIPGVDVYGYTF	TGTGCCAGTAGTATCCCCGGGGTTGATGTCTATGGCTACACCTTC
TRBJ2-1	few	TRBV10-3	TRBD1	CAISVLGQGGLSSYNEQFF	TGTGCCATCAGTGTTTTGGGACAGGGGGGATTGAGCTCCTACAATGAGCAGTTCTTC
TRBJ1-1	.	TRBV30	.	CAAERNTEAFF	TGTGCTGCGGAGAGAAACACTGAAGCTTTCTTT
TRBJ2-2	.	TRBV30	.	CAWSPLGTHTGELFF	TGTGCCTGGAGTCCCCTCGGGACTCACACCGGGGAGCTGTTTTTT
TRBJ2-1	once	TRBV9	TRBD2	CASSALAGGYNEQFF	TGTGCCAGCAGCGCACTAGCGGGAGGGTACAATGAGCAGTTCTTC
TRBJ2-4	.	TRBV7-9	.	CASSLNREAKNIQYF	TGTGCCAGCAGCTTAAACAGGGAAGCCAAAAACATTCAGTACTTC
TRBJ1-2	.	TRBV11-2	TRBD1	CASSQPGQGAREVGYTF	TGTGCCAGCAGCCAGCCGGGACAGGGGGCCCGGGAGGTGGGCTACACCTTC
TRBJ2-5	few	TRBV7-9	TRBD2	CASSATSGETQYF	TGTGCCAGCAGCGCGACTAGCGGAGAGACCCAGTACTTC
TRBJ2-7	.	TRBV4-2	.	CASSRTTGRYEQYF	TGTGCCAGCAGCCGAACGACAGGGAGGTACGAGCAGTACTTC
TRBJ1-1	once	TRBV19	.	CASSTSPGGTEAFF	TGTGCCAGTAGTACTTCCCCGGGAGGCACTGAAGCTTTCTTT
TRBJ2-7	.	TRBV7-2	TRBD1	CASSYSGTGAYEQYF	TGTGCCAGCAGCTATTCCGGGACAGGCGCCTACGAGCAGTACTTC